The 24 T cell receptor beta chains given below trace back to one sample, sequenced in a study of spatial heterogeneity in lung cancer. Time point: blood at routine non-recurrence follow-up after resection. TCRdb recomputed calls from the 5' RACE reads with MiXCR, one row per CDR3 protein. The sample contains about 46,000 distinct CDR3 sequences, about an eighth of which appear only once. The sequenced sample was PBMCs, obtained at follow-up. The receptors were sampled from a male donor with early-stage non-small cell lung cancer.

This clonotype turned up a few times. The chain carries TRBV7-2 and TRBJ2-2; possible D gene TRBD1, 5 bases. V dropped 6 bases and J dropped 0 bases, with 8 bases sitting between them. Per germline, CDR1 SGHTA and CDR2 FQGNSA. The CDR3 is made up of 14 amino acids. CDR3 coding DNA: TGTGCCAGCAGGACAGATTCGAACACCGGGGAGCTGTTTTTT. It is translated as CASRTDSNTGELFF.

This clonotype was observed a handful of times. The chain joins TRBV27 to TRBJ2-2; D tentatively fits TRBD1 or TRBD2 (5 bases each). This CDR3 contains 15 residues. Trimming shortened V by 4 bases and J by 2 bases, and 11 bases separated the two germline ends. Per germline, CDR1 MNHEY and CDR2 SMNVEV (reference sequence). The CDR3 region is CASSYMGVNTGELFF. DNA of the CDR3: TGTGCCAGCAGTTACATGGGGGTCAACACCGGGGAGCTGTTTTTT.

This clonotype was detected a few times. J is TRBJ2-7 and V is TRBV20-1; TRBD2 aligns across 12 bases. The CDR3 has 13 residues. Unmatched junction bases numbered 7, after V lost 6 bases and J lost 7 bases. The germline V gene has CDR1 DFQATT and CDR2 SNEGSKA (reference sequence). CDR3 amino acids: CSALTSGGQEQYF. The CDR3 DNA is TGCAGTGCCCTTACTAGCGGGGGGCAGGAGCAGTACTTC.

This clonotype has ten or more counts. V and J are TRBV6-2 or TRBV6-3 and TRBJ1-1; no clear D gene. The CDR3 totals 13 residues. The germline V gene encodes CDR1 MNHEY and CDR2 SVGEGT. The V and J ends lost 5 bases and 4 bases respectively, with 11 bases between them. The CDR3 nucleotides are TGTGCCAGCAGTCCGTCAATGGGCACTGAAGCTTTCTTT. Translated, it gives CASSPSMGTEAFF.

The chain combines TRBV4-3 with TRBJ1-2; possible D gene TRBD1, 5 bases. The germline gives CDR1 LGHNA, CDR2 YSLEER. This CDR3 is built from 13 residues. CDR3 coding DNA: TGCGCTTCCCGAAGGACAACCGACTATGGCTACACCTTC. Protein: CASRRTTDYGYTF.

This clonotype has ten or more counts. The genes are TRBV11-2 and TRBJ1-5, with D perhaps matching TRBD1 (6 bases). The V gene lost 2 bases and the J gene lost 5 bases, with 13 bases spanning the gap. CDR1 and CDR2 from the germline V gene are SGHAT and FQNNGV. This CDR3 has 15 amino acids. CDR3 sequence (DNA): TGTGCCAGCAGCTTACCCGGGGGCGGGTATCAGCCCCAGCATTTT. It codes for CASSLPGGGYQPQHF.

This clonotype was found many times. The V and J genes are TRBV20-1 and TRBJ1-1, with 9 bases aligning to TRBD1. From germline, CDR1 is DFQATT and CDR2 SNEGSKA (reference sequence). V was clipped by 3 bases and J by 5 bases; unmatched bases: 10. This CDR3 is built from 15 residues. DNA of the CDR3: TGCAGTGCTAGGACCTTGGGACAGGGTGGGACTGAAGCTTTCTTT. This encodes CSARTLGQGGTEAFF.

Ten or more counts support this clonotype. The V gene is TRBV25-1, the J gene TRBJ1-4; D unresolved. The CDR3 runs 14 residues. Germline loops: CDR1 MGHDK, CDR2 SYGVNS. Trimming shortened V by 1 base and J by 7 bases, and 10 bases separated the two germline ends. Here the CDR3 DNA reads TGTGCCAGCAGTGAATCGGGCTCGGGTGAAAAACTGTTTTTT. It specifies CASSESGSGEKLFF. The full variable domain, with the rest looked up from reference TRBV25-1 and TRBJ1-4, is EADIYQTPRYLVIGTGKKITLECSQTMGHDKMYWYQQDPGMELHLIHYSYGVNSTEKGDLSSESTVSRIRTEHFPLTLESARPSHTSQYLCASSESGSGEKLFFGSGTQLSVL.

Points on this clonotype: A much larger clone is a single base away; this may be a read error. CDR3 protein: CASSKTIGYQEGDTQYF. In nucleotides, the CDR3 is TGTGCCAGCAGCAAAACGATCGGTTATCAGGAGGGAGATACGCAGTATTTT. This rearrangement joins TRBV7-2 to TRBJ2-3; perhaps TRBD2 as D (6 bases). V dropped 5 bases and J dropped 5 bases, with 23 bases sitting between them. CDR1 SGHTA and CDR2 FQGNSA come from the germline V gene. The CDR3 is 17 amino acids. Supplemented by reference TRBV7-2 and TRBJ2-3, the full variable domain reads GAGVSQSPSNKVTEKGKDVELRCDPISGHTALYWYRQSLGQGLEFLIYFQGNSAPDKSGLPSDRFSAERTGGSVSTLTIQRTQQEDSAVYLCASSKTIGYQEGDTQYFGPGTRLTVL.

This clonotype was found many times. This chain links TRBV20-1 with TRBJ2-7, with 8 bases aligning to TRBD1. From germline, CDR1 is DFQATT and CDR2 SNEGSKA (reference sequence). With 5 bases clipped from V and 1 base from J, the junction kept 4 bases outside the gene matches. There are 13 residues in the CDR3. The CDR3 sequence: CSAHRGLSYEQYF. The CDR3 bases are TGCAGTGCTCACAGGGGGTTGTCCTACGAGCAGTACTTC.

This clonotype appeared many times. V is TRBV7-3 and J is TRBJ2-1; D is undetermined. The CDR3 spans 13 residues. Looked up from germline, CDR1 is SGHTA and CDR2 is FQGTGA. Trimming removed 2 bases at V and 8 bases at J, with 10 bases between. CDR3 coding DNA: TGTGCCAGCAGCTTATTTCGTGGGGATGAGCAGTTCTTC. This encodes CASSLFRGDEQFF.

As DNA, the CDR3 is TGTGCCAGCAGTTCCAGGGCCGAGACCCAGTACTTC. It yields the protein CASSSRAETQYF. The chain couples TRBV28 to TRBJ2-5; D possibly corresponds to TRBD1 (5 bases). The CDR3 sequence is 12 residues long. CDR1 MDHEN and CDR2 SYDVKM come from the germline V gene. The V gene lost 4 bases and the J gene lost 5 bases, with 8 bases spanning the gap.

This clonotype was seen at least ten times. This chain connects TRBV5-1 to TRBJ1-2, with D perhaps TRBD1 (5 bases). The CDR3 is 15 amino acids. Trimming removed 0 bases at V and 5 bases at J, with 14 bases between. CDR1 SGHRS and CDR2 YFSETQ come from the germline V gene. The DNA of the CDR3 is TGCGCCAGCAGCTTGGAGGGGACCTTCCGGTATGGCTACACCTTC. It codes for CASSLEGTFRYGYTF. The variable domain in full, completed from reference TRBV5-1 and TRBJ1-2, reads KAGVTQTPRYLIKTRGQQVTLSCSPISGHRSVSWYQQTPGQGLQFLFEYFSETQRNKGNFPGRFSGRQFSNSRSEMNVSTLELGDSALYLCASSLEGTFRYGYTFGSGTRLTVV.

The chain carries TRBV7-9 and TRBJ2-7, with a weak D call TRBD2 (6 bases). The CDR3 spans 12 residues. Trimming took 5 bases from V and 7 from J, leaving 12 bases between them. CDR1 is SEHNR and CDR2 is FQNEAQ in the germline V gene (reference sequence). CDR3 sequence reads: CASSASLAEQYF. The DNA for the CDR3 is TGTGCCAGCAGCGCGAGCCTAGCGGAGCAGTACTTC.

This clonotype was seen many times. The chain carries TRBV20-1 and TRBJ2-7, with D possibly TRBD1 on 5 matching bases. The CDR3 length is 13 residues. Trimming removed 6 bases at V and 4 bases at J, with 16 bases between. Germline V gene data show CDR1 as DFQATT and CDR2 as SNEGSKA (reference sequence). The DNA for the CDR3 is TGCAGTGCGGCACCAATCGACAGTTACGAGCAGTACTTC. Translating it yields CSAAPIDSYEQYF.

This clonotype turned up a few times. The V gene is TRBV7-2, the J gene TRBJ2-7, with 12 bases aligning to TRBD2. The V gene end was trimmed by 3 bases and the J gene end by 4 bases; junction bases not matched to a gene: 4. Germline V lookup: CDR1 SGHTA, CDR2 FQGNSA. The CDR3 is made up of 15 amino acids. CDR3 region: CASSLLAGGPYEQYF. CDR3 nucleotide sequence: TGTGCCAGCAGCTTGCTAGCGGGAGGGCCATACGAGCAGTACTTC.

The chain employs TRBV11-2 and TRBJ1-1; D call uncertain. The CDR3 is made up of 18 amino acids. Trimming took off 4 bases at V and 1 base at J, with 22 bases between the two ends. Per germline, CDR1 SGHAT and CDR2 FQNNGV. The CDR3 nucleotides read TGTGCCAGCAGCTCGAAATTCCAGACATCGAGCCGGAACACTGAAGCTTTCTTT. Protein product: CASSSKFQTSSRNTEAFF.

The V call is TRBV11-2, the J call TRBJ1-1; D is possibly TRBD1 (6 bases). The CDR3 is 16 residues long. Trimming took 5 bases from V and 0 from J, leaving 16 bases between them. Germline V gene lookup returns CDR1 SGHAT and CDR2 FQNNGV. The CDR3 is CASSTWTETMNTEAFF. CDR3 nucleotides: TGTGCCAGCAGCACCTGGACAGAAACCATGAACACTGAAGCTTTCTTT.

About this clonotype itself: This may stem from a read error, because a much larger clone lies one nucleotide away. This chain uses TRBV3-1 with TRBJ2-7; D ambiguous. The CDR3 extends over 12 amino acids. Looked up from germline, CDR1 is LGHDT and CDR2 is YNNKEL (reference sequence). In DNA, the CDR3 is TGTACCAGCAGCCAAGCTGGGTACGAGCAGTACTTC. Its translation: CTSSQAGYEQYF.

The sample holds one count of this clonotype. V gene TRBV5-4 combines with J gene TRBJ1-2, with 10 bases matching TRBD1. Germline trimming cut 2 bases from V and 7 bases from J; bases unmatched to any gene: 5. CDR3 length: 14 residues. CDR1 is SGHNT, CDR2 YYREEE, per germline (reference sequence). The CDR3 here is CASSFRDRGSGYTF. Written as DNA, the CDR3 is TGTGCCAGCAGCTTCCGGGACAGGGGATCTGGCTACACCTTC.

This clonotype was recorded many times. This sequence joins TRBV4-2 and TRBJ2-4; 8 positions match TRBD2. The germline gives CDR1 LGHNA, CDR2 YNFKEQ. This CDR3 has 12 residues. The V segment lost 10 bases and the J segment 6 bases; nucleotides outside the gene matches: 5. CDR3: CAIRGGRNIQYF. Written as DNA, the CDR3 is TGTGCCATCCGGGGGGGCCGAAACATTCAGTACTTC.

This clonotype was recorded many times. The J gene is TRBJ2-7, the V gene TRBV6-2 or TRBV6-3, with D perhaps matching TRBD1 (6 bases). V lost 5 bases and J 1 base, leaving 24 bases between the germline ends. Germline CDR1 is MNHEY and CDR2 is SVGEGT. This CDR3 spans 18 amino acids. CDR3 loop: CASSPPWGLGVRSYEQYF. In DNA form, the CDR3 reads TGTGCCAGCAGTCCTCCCTGGGGGCTCGGGGTGAGGTCCTACGAGCAGTACTTC.

The chain joins TRBV5-6 to TRBJ1-1; D perhaps matches TRBD1 (5 bases). V lost 4 bases to trimming and J lost 5 bases, with 18 bases between them. The CDR3 runs 15 residues. Germline CDR1 is SGHDT and CDR2 is YYEEEE. CDR3 bases: TGTGCCAGCAGCCCCCACACAGGAAGGGGAACTGAAGCTTTCTTT. Amino acids: CASSPHTGRGTEAFF.

This clonotype was detected ten times or more. V is TRBV7-9 and J is TRBJ1-1; D ambiguous. Germline CDR1 reads SEHNR; CDR2 reads FQNEAQ (reference sequence). Deletions cut 5 bases from V and 1 base from J, with 11 bases between. The CDR3 loop spans 14 amino acids. The CDR3 DNA reads TGTGCCAGCAGCAAAGAGACGGCGAACACTGAAGCTTTCTTT. This gives the protein CASSKETANTEAFF.